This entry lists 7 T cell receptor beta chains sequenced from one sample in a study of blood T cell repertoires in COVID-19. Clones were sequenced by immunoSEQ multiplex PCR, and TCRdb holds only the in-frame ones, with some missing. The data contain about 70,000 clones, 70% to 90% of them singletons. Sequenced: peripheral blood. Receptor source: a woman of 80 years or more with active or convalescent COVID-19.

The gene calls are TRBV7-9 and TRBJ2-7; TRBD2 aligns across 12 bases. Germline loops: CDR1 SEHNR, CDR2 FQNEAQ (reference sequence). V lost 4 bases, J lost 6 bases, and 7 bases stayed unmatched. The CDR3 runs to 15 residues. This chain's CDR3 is CASSWRLAGVSEQYF. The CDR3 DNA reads TGTGCCAGCAGCTGGAGACTAGCGGGAGTCTCCGAGCAGTACTTC.

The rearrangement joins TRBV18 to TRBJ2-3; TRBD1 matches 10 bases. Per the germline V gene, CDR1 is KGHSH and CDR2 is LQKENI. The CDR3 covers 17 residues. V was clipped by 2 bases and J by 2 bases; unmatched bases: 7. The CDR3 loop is CASSPIGQGVTTDTQYF. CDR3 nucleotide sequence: TGTGCCAGCTCACCAATCGGACAGGGGGTAACCACAGATACGCAGTATTTT.

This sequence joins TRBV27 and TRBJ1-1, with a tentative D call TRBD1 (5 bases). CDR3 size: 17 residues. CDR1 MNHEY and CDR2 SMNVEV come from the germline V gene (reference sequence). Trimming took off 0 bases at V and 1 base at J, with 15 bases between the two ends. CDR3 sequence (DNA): TGTGCCAGCAGTTTATCGAGGCAGGGAGGAAGGAACACTGAAGCTTTCTTT. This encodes CASSLSRQGGRNTEAFF.

The CDR3 nucleotides read TGTGCCAGCAGCTCGGTCAGGGGCAGCATTCAGTACTTC. Protein: CASSSVRGSIQYF. The V call is TRBV6-6, the J call TRBJ2-4; TRBD1 is a possible D gene (6 bases). Per germline, CDR1 MNHNY and CDR2 SVGAGI (reference sequence). Trimming shortened V by 6 bases and J by 9 bases, and 15 bases separated the two germline ends. The CDR3 length is 13 residues.

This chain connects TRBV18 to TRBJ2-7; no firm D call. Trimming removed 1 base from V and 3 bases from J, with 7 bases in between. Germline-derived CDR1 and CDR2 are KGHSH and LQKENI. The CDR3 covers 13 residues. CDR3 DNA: TGTGCCAGCTCACCACGATCACTCTACGAGCAGTACTTC. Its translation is CASSPRSLYEQYF.

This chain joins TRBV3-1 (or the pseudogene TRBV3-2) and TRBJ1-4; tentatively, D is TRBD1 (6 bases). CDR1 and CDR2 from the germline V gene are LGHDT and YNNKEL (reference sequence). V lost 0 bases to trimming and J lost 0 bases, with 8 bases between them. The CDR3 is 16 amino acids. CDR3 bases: TGTGCCAGCAGCCAAGAGGGGGCCTCAACTAATGAAAAACTGTTTTTT. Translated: CASSQEGASTNEKLFF.

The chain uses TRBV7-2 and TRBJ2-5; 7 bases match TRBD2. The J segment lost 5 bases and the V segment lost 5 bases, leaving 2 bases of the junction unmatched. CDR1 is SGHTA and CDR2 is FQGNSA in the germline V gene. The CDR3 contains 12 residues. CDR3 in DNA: TGTGCCAGCAGCATCGGGAGGGAGACCCAGTACTTC. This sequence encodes CASSIGRETQYF.